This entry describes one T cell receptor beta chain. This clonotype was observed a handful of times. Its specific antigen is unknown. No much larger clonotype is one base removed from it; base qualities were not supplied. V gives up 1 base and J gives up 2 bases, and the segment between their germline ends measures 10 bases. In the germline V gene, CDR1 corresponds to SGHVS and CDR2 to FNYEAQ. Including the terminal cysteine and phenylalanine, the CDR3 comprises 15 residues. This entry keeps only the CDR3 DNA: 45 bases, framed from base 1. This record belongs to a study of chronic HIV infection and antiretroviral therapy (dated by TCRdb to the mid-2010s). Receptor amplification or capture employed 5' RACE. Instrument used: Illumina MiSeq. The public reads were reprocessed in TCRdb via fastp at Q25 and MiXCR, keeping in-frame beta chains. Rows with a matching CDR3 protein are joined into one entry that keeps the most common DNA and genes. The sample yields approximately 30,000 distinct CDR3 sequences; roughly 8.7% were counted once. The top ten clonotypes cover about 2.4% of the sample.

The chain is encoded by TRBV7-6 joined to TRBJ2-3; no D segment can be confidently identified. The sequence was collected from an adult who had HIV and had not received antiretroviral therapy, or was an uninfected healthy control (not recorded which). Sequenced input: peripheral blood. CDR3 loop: CASSLVGSTTDTQYF. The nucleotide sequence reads TGTGCCAGCAGCTTAGTGGGGTCTACCACAGATACGCAGTATTTT. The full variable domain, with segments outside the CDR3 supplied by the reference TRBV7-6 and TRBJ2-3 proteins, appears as GAGVSQSPRYKVTKRGQDVALRCDPISGHVSLYWYRQALGQGPEFLTYFNYEAQQDKSGLPNDRFSAERPEGSISTLTIQRTEQRDSAMYRCASSLVGSTTDTQYFGPGTRLTVL.